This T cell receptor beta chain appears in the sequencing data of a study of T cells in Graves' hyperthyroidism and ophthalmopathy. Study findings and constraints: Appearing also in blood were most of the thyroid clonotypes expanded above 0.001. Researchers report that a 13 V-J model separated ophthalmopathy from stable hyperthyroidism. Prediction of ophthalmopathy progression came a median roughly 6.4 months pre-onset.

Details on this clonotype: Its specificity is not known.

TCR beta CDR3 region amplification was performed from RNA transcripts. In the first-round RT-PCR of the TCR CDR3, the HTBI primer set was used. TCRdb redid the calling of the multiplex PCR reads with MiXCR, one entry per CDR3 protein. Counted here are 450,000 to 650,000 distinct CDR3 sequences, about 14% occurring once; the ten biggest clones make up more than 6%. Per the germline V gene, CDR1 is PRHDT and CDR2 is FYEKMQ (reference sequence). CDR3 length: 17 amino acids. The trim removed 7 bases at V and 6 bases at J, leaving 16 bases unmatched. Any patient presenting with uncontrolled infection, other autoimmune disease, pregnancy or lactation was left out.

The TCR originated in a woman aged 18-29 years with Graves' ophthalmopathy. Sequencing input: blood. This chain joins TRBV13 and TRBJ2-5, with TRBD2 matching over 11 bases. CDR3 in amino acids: CASTINALGLAGQTQYF. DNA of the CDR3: TGTGCCAGCACCATAAACGCCCTCGGACTAGCGGGTCAGACCCAGTACTTC.